The 8 T cell receptor beta chains listed next were all sequenced from one sample in a study of shared clonotypes between healthy human individuals. Some clones are missing from TCRdb's copy, which holds only in-frame ones; the method was immunoSEQ multiplex PCR. The sample gives 550,000 to 600,000 clones, around 77% of which show up once; around 12% is in the top ten. The source material was PBMCs. These receptors all come from a woman in her thirties or forties in good health. Some clones in this sample may be carry-over from other donors' samples.

On this clone: A much larger clone lies one base from this, so it may be a read error. V gene TRBV15 combines with J gene TRBJ2-3, with D tentatively TRBD1 or TRBD2 (5 bases each). CDR3 size: 15 residues. Germline V CDR1 and CDR2: LNHNV, YYDKDF (reference sequence). The CDR3 loop reads CAASSRGASTDTQYF. CDR3 nucleotides: TGTGCCGCCAGCAGCCGAGGGGCTAGCACAGATACGCAGTATTTT.

This sequence joins TRBV7-2 and TRBJ2-2, with D maybe TRBD1 (6 bases). Germline V gene lookup returns CDR1 SGHTA and CDR2 FQGNSA. Trimming cost V 5 bases and J 2 bases, with 9 bases left between them. The length of the CDR3 is 14 residues. The CDR3 here is CASSQGPNTGELFF. The CDR3 region has the DNA TGTGCCAGCAGCCAGGGGCCAAACACCGGGGAGCTGTTTTTT.

This rearrangement joins TRBV11-3 to TRBJ2-2, with 10 bases matching TRBD2. V gave up 5 bases and J gave up 6 bases; unmatched junction bases: 9. Germline-derived CDR1 and CDR2 are SGHNT and YENEEA. The CDR3 runs 16 residues. In DNA, the CDR3 is TGTGCCAGCAGCCGCCGTCTAGCGGGAGTGGCCGGGGAGCTGTTTTTT. It translates to CASSRRLAGVAGELFF.

The chain combines TRBV29-1 with TRBJ2-7; no definite D call. The V end was cut by 5 bases, the J end by 5 bases, with 19 bases between. In germline, CDR1 is SQVTM, CDR2 ANQGSEA. The CDR3 is 14 residues long. DNA of the CDR3: TGCAGCGTTCTTAAAGTCCTTGGGGTCGACGAGCAGTACTTC. Translating gives CSVLKVLGVDEQYF.

The V call is TRBV27, the J call TRBJ2-4, with D perhaps TRBD1 (6 bases). The V gene's germline CDR1 is MNHEY and CDR2 SMNVEV (reference sequence). The CDR3 has 12 residues. The ends were cut back, 8 bases at V and 4 bases at J, with 9 bases in the middle. The CDR3 DNA reads as TGTGCCAGCCAGGACAGAAAAAACATTCAGTACTTC. It encodes CASQDRKNIQYF.

The chain recombines TRBV10-2 with TRBJ2-2; D ambiguous. The CDR3 runs 14 residues. The germline V and J ends were trimmed by 6 bases and 4 bases, with 12 bases remaining between them. The germline CDR1 and CDR2 sequences are WSHSY and SAAADI. CDR3 in amino acids: CASSDWQSTGELFF. The DNA for the CDR3 is TGCGCCAGCAGCGACTGGCAAAGCACCGGGGAGCTGTTTTTT.

The chain joins TRBV5-1 to TRBJ2-2; D may be TRBD2 (5 bases). Germline assignment: CDR1 SGHRS and CDR2 YFSETQ. V lost 4 bases and J 3 bases, leaving 10 bases between the germline ends. The CDR3 covers 14 residues. Here the CDR3 reads CASSPGEHTGELFF. In DNA form, the CDR3 reads TGCGCCAGCAGCCCCGGGGAGCACACCGGGGAGCTGTTTTTT. The entire variable domain, with the rest obtained from reference TRBV5-1 and TRBJ2-2, is as follows: KAGVTQTPRYLIKTRGQQVTLSCSPISGHRSVSWYQQTPGQGLQFLFEYFSETQRNKGNFPGRFSGRQFSNSRSEMNVSTLELGDSALYLCASSPGEHTGELFFGEGSRLTVL.

The chain is built from TRBV29-1 and TRBJ2-3, with TRBD2 matching 7 bases. The CDR3 is made up of 14 amino acids. Germline V lookup: CDR1 SQVTM, CDR2 ANQGSEA. V was clipped by 4 bases and J by 2 bases; unmatched bases: 6. CDR3 protein: CSVGIAGTTDTQYF. The CDR3 bases are TGCAGCGTTGGAATAGCGGGTACCACAGATACGCAGTATTTT.